Below, one T cell receptor beta chain is given with its context. This clonotype has ten or more counts. Its antigen is still unknown. Within one base of it there is no much larger clone, and no base qualities were kept. These data are taken from a study of glioma-infiltrating T cells listed by TCRdb under 2016. For the study in its entirety: TCR alpha- and beta-chain repertoires were sequenced from glioma tissue, non-neoplastic brain tissue and matched peripheral blood mononuclear cells. To measure how far tissue and blood T-cell populations diverged, each tissue-infiltrating repertoire was compared against the peripheral blood repertoire of the same patient. Three low-grade glioma patients, 7 or 8 primary glioblastoma patients and three non-glioma patients contributing non-neoplastic brain tissue were included in the paired cohort.

Broad study findings and their caveats: In non-neoplastic patients, VJ-independent divergence between tissue and blood fell below expectation, whereas in all gliomas, and especially in low-grade gliomas, the divergence rose above expectation. Group comparisons rested on small numbers: three non-neoplastic, three low-grade glioma and seven or eight glioblastoma patients. Very few CDR3 sequences were shared between tissue and blood, attributed to high CDR3 diversity and limited sampling.

The iRepertoire nested amplicon-rescue multiplex PCR (arm-PCR) platform was used to amplify TCR alpha and beta CDR3 regions from RNA. The input for one-step reverse transcription and amplification was roughly 85-400 ng of either tissue mRNA or PBMC total RNA. Following bead purification, Illumina adapters were added by a secondary multiplex PCR, and libraries between 200 and 400 bp were gel-purified. Demultiplexing relied on internal 6-nucleotide barcodes carried by the libraries. Sequencing of the libraries was done on an Illumina MiSeq using 2x220 or 2x250 nucleotide paired-end reads. Turning to the authors' computational methods: FLASH 1.2.11 was used to merge paired reads, and BWA-MEM then aligned the reads to the GRCh37 human genome before TRA and TRB reads were extracted. For V and J assignment, an IMGT-derived reference of cassette sequences and CDR3 motifs that included pseudogenes was used. Reads were translated in three frames, and productive CDR3s were defined as those with a C...FGXG motif and no stop codons. A clonotype was defined as a unique combination of a V-J cassette pair and a CDR3 amino acid sequence. Reads were filtered by Hamming distance, with the threshold set by the sequence error rate of each sample in mapped regions. TCRdb's own reprocessing of the public reads used fastp at Q25 and MiXCR and kept productive beta chains. A single entry per CDR3 protein holds the most common genes and DNA from its merged rows. What appears here as the V and J calls and clone size reflects TCRdb's work, not the paper's. Present in this sample are around 190,000 distinct CDR3 sequences, over 30% of which were seen just once. About 19% of the sample is taken by the ten largest.

V has 0 bases trimmed and J has 2 bases trimmed; junction bases matching no gene number 2. CDR1 and CDR2, looked up from the germline V gene (reference sequence), are DFQATT and SNEGSKA. From the cysteine up to the phenylalanine, the CDR3 has a length of 14 residues. The read is trimmed to its CDR3 DNA, 42 bases read in frame from base 1. The receptor comes from a human donor with low-grade glioma or glioblastoma, undergoing nonglioma brain surgery, or in good health (not recorded which). Sequenced input: glioma tissue, nonneoplastic brain tissue, or PBMCs (not recorded which). The chain is assembled from TRBV20-1 and TRBJ2-7; 9 bases in the middle match TRBD1. The CDR3 sequence is CSARDYRGPYEQYF. The sequenced DNA is TGCAGTGCTAGAGATTACAGGGGGCCCTACGAGCAGTACTTC.